Listed here is a single TCR beta chain. The data originate from a study of blood T cell repertoires in COVID-19. Turning to the study itself: Donors in the United States, Italy and Spain gave samples during acute or convalescent COVID-19. The analysed material was cDNA or gDNA that came from T cells, B-cell-depleted T cells, or PBMCs.

Source study methods: Reference gene primer amplification yielded estimated nucleated cell counts. Profiling relied on immunoSEQ multiplex PCR, and the TCRdb table lists in-frame clones only, not all of them. From that table come the V and J calls and clone size; the DNA was used to work out D and trimming. The table includes about 19,000 clones, roughly 88% detected once. Germline loops: CDR1 SGHVS, CDR2 FNYEAQ. V was pared by 3 bases and J by 1 base, with 10 bases between. CDR3 size: 14 residues. The chain links TRBV7-6 to TRBJ2-7; D is uncertain. The sequenced material came from peripheral blood. This clonotype was sampled from a human donor in a cohort sampled during active COVID-19. CDR3 region: CASSFGGQSYEQYF. CDR3 nucleotide sequence: TGTGCCAGCAGCTTTGGTGGGCAGTCCTACGAGCAGTACTTC.